This TCR beta chain appears in the sequencing data of a study of blood T cell repertoires in COVID-19. The table came from immunoSEQ multiplex PCR; TCRdb's copy has only in-frame clones and leaves some out. The top ten hold approximately 1.5% of the sample, which has 80,000 to 100,000 clones, 90% seen once. Germline V gene data show CDR1 as LGHDT and CDR2 as YNNKEL (reference sequence). This CDR3 comprises 14 residues. V gave up 5 bases and J gave up 3 bases; unmatched junction bases: 4. The origin of this receptor is a man in his sixties with acute or convalescent COVID-19. The J gene is TRBJ1-3, the V gene TRBV3-1 (or the pseudogene TRBV3-2); 7 bases line up with TRBD1. Sequenced sample: peripheral blood. The CDR3 protein is CASSWDRNGNTIYF. The CDR3 nucleotides are TGTGCCAGCAGCTGGGACAGAAATGGAAACACCATATATTTT.